The subject of this entry is one T cell receptor beta chain. Its matching antigen is unknown. At one end, the junction sequence differs from germline, possibly due to a read error. The CDR3 length is 15 residues. CDR1 is SEHNR, CDR2 FQNEAQ, per germline (reference sequence). The sample originates from a study of cytomegalovirus exposure and HLA in healthy donors. General study results and limits: Links to common viral pathogens appeared, in a later analysis, for several of the most significant clusters. The study put 150 or so TCR beta chains on its list as cytomegalovirus-associated. Most TCR sequences showed up rarely, but some public TCRs showed up in many donors. A later analysis reportedly found fewer N-insertions in an Asian-associated ancestry cluster than the approximately 670-donor mean.

Primers: 60 Vbeta forward and 13 Jbeta reverse. The repertoire was sequenced with immunoSEQ multiplex PCR; TCRdb's copy has only in-frame clones and lacks some. This table holds about 180,000 clones, roughly four fifths found once. Material for sequencing was PBMCs. The source of this sequence is a woman aged 25 to 39 in good health and CMV-seronegative. The chain employs TRBV7-9 and TRBJ1-1; 10 nucleotides match TRBD1. In DNA form, the CDR3 reads TGTTCCAGCAGCGAGGACAGGGGGGCGAACACTGAAGCTTTCTTT. Protein sequence: CSSSEDRGANTEAFF. The full variable domain, its missing parts supplied by reference TRBV7-9 and TRBJ1-1, is DTGVSQNPRHKITKRGQNVTFRCDPISEHNRLYWYRQTLGQGPEFLTYFQNEAQLEKSRLLSDRFSAERPKGSFSTLEIQRTEQGDSAMYLCSSSEDRGANTEAFFGQGTRLTVV.